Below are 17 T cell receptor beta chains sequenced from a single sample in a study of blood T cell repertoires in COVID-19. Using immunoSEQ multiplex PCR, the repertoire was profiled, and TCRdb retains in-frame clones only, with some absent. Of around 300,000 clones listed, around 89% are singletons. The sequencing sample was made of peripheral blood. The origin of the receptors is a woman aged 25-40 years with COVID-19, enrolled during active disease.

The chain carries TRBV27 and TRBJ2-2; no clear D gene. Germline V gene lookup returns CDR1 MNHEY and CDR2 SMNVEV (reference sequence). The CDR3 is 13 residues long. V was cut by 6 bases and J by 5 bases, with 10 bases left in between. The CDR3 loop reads CASSPLLTGELFF. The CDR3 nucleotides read TGTGCCAGCAGCCCCCTCTTGACCGGGGAGCTGTTTTTT.

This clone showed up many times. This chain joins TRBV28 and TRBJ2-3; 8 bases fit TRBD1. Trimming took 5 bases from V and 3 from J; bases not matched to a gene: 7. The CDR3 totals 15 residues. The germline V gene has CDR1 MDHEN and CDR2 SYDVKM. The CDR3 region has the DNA TGTGCCAGCAGTCTACGGACAGGGCGGACAGATACGCAGTATTTT. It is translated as CASSLRTGRTDTQYF. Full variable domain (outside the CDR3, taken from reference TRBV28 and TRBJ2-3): DVKVTQSSRYLVKRTGEKVFLECVQDMDHENMFWYRQDPGLGLRLIYFSYDVKMKEKGDIPEGYSVSREKKERFSLILESASTNQTSMYLCASSLRTGRTDTQYFGPGTRLTVL.

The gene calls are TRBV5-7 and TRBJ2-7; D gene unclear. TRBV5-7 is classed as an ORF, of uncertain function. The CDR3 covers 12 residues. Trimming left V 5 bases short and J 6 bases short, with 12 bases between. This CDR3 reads CASRCQKCEQYV. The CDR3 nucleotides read TGTGCCAGCAGATGTCAGAAATGCGAGCAGTACGTC.

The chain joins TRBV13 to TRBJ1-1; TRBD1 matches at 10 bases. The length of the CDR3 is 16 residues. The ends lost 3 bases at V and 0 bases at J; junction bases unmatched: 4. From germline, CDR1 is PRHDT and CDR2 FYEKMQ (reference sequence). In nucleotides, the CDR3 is TGTGCCAGCAGCTTCGGACAGGGGGGAATGAACACTGAAGCTTTCTTT. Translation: CASSFGQGGMNTEAFF.

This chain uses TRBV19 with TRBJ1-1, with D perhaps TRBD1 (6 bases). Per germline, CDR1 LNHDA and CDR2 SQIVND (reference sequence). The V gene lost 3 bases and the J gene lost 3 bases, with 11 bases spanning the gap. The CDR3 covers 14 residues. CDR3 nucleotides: TGTGCCAGTAGTATCGGGGGGGCGCACACTGAAGCTTTCTTT. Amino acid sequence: CASSIGGAHTEAFF.

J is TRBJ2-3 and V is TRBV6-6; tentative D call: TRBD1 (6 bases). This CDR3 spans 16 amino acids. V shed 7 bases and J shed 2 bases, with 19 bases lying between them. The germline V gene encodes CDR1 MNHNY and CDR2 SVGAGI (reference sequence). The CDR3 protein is CASMKWGPTPTDTQYF. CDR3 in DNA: TGTGCCAGCATGAAGTGGGGGCCGACCCCCACAGATACGCAGTATTTT.

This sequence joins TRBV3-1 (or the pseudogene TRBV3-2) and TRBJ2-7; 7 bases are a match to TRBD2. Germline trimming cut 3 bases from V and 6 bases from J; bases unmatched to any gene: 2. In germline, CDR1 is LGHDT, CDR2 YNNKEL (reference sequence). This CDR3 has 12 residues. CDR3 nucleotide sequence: TGTGCCAGCAGCCAGAGGGAGGGCGAGCAGTACTTC. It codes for CASSQREGEQYF.

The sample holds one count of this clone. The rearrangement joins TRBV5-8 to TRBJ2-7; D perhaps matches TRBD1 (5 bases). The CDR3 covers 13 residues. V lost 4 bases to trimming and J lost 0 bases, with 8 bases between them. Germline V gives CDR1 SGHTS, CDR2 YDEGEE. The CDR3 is CASSRRDSYEQYV. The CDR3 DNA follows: TGTGCCAGCAGCCGCAGGGACTCCTACGAGCAGTACGTC.

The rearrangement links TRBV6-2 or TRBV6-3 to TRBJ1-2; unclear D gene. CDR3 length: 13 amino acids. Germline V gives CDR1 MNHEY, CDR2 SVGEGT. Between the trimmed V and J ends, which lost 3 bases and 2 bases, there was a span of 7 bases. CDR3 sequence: CASSYGLNYGYTF. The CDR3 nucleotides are TGTGCCAGCAGTTATGGGCTGAACTATGGCTACACCTTC.

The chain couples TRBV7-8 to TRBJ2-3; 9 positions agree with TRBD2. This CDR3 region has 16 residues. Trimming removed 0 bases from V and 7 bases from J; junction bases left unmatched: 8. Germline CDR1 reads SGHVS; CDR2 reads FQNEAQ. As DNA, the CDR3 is TGTGCCAGCAGCTTAGCGAGGCGGGGGGGCATGAATACGCAGTATTTT. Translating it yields CASSLARRGGMNTQYF. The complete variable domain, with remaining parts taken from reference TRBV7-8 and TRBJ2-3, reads GAGVSQSPRYKVAKRGQDVALRCDPISGHVSLFWYQQALGQGPEFLTYFQNEAQLDKSGLPSDRFFAERPEGSVSTLKIQRTQQEDSAVYLCASSLARRGGMNTQYFGPGTRLTVL.

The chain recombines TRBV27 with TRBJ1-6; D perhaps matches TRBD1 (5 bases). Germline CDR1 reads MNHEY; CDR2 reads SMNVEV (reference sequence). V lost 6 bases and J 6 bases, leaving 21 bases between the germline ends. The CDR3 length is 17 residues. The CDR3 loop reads CASSIGAVQTRNSPLHF. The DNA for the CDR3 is TGTGCCAGCAGCATAGGGGCTGTGCAGACGCGTAATTCACCCCTCCACTTT.

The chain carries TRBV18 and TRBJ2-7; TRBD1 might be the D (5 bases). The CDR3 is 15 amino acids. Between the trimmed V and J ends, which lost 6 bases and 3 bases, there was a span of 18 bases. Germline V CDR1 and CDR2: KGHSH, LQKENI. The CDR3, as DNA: TGTGCCAGCTCCCCAGGGTTAGGGGAACGCTACGAGCAGTACTTC. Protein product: CASSPGLGERYEQYF.

The DNA of the CDR3 is TGTGCCAGCAGCCTCGGGGGGTTAGGCGAGCAGTACTTC. Protein: CASSLGGLGEQYF. This chain joins TRBV7-9 and TRBJ2-7, with 7 positions matching TRBD2. This CDR3 is 13 amino acids long. Germline V gene data show CDR1 as SEHNR and CDR2 as FQNEAQ (reference sequence). Trimming at V came to 5 bases and at J to 6 bases, leaving 7 bases not matched to a gene.

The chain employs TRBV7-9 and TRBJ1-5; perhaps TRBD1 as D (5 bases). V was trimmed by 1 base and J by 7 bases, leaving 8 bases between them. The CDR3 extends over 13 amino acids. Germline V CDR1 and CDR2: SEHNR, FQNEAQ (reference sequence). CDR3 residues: CASSLDRKQPQHF. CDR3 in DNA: TGTGCCAGCAGCTTAGACAGGAAGCAGCCCCAGCATTTT.

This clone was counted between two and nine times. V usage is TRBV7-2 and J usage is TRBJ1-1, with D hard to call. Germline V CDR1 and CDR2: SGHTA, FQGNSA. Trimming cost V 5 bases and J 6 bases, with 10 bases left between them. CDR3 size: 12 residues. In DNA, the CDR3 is TGTGCCAGCAGCCGACAAGGCTCTGAAGCTTTCTTT. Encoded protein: CASSRQGSEAFF.

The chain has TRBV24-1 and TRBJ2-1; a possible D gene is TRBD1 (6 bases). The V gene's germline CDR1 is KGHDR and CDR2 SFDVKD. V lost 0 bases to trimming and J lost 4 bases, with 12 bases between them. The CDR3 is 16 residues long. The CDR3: CATSDLRPGEYNEQFF. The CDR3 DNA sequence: TGTGCCACCAGTGATTTGAGGCCAGGGGAATACAATGAGCAGTTCTTC.

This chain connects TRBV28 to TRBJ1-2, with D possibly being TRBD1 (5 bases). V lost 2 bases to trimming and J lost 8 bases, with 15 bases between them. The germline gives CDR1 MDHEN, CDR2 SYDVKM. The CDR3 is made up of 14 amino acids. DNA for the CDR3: TGTGCCAGCAGTTTAGAGGTCAGGGCCGAAGGCTACACCTTC. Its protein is CASSLEVRAEGYTF.